Described below is a single T cell receptor (beta chain) sequence and its context. Its antigen is not identified. The data were taken from a study of T cell responses to AZD1222 COVID-19 vaccine. Overall study results and limits: Mostly white British, mostly female donors; authors suggested clonal diversity may be underestimated.

Sequencing was performed with immunoSEQ multiplex PCR; in TCRdb, only in-frame clones are kept and a portion is missing. The data contain about 130,000 clones, over 80% of them singletons. The CDR3 contains 16 residues. CDR1 and CDR2 (germline): MDHEN, SYDVKM. The V end lost 5 bases, the J end lost 3 bases, and 16 bases lay between the germline ends. The chain links TRBV28 to TRBJ2-2; the D is unclear. This specimen consisted of peripheral blood, obtained on day 0 of AZD1222 vaccination. The TCR was taken from an adult in good health. The chain's CDR3 is CASSPPIWTYTGELFF. In DNA, the CDR3 is TGTGCCAGCAGTCCCCCGATTTGGACGTACACCGGGGAGCTGTTTTTT.